The 26 T cell receptor beta chains listed next were all sequenced from one sample in a study of identical twins. A single record per CDR3 protein comes from TCRdb applying MiXCR to the 5' RACE reads. The table shows 240,000 or so distinct CDR3 sequences, with 7% occurring only once. This sample was shared with a second study, whose subject was yellow fever vaccine responses in identical twins.

The sequencing input was memory (CD45RO+) T cells sorted from blood. The receptors derive from a woman under 30 in good health.

The sample holds a few counts of this clonotype. V is TRBV5-1 and J is TRBJ1-1, with 7 bases that match TRBD1. Trimming took 4 bases from V and 1 from J; bases not matched to a gene: 7. The CDR3 runs 15 residues. Germline lookup yields CDR1 SGHRS and CDR2 YFSETQ. CDR3 residues: CASSLLRTGNTEAFF. The CDR3 nucleotides read TGCGCCAGCAGCCTACTGAGGACAGGGAACACTGAAGCTTTCTTT. Full variable domain (rest looked up from reference TRBV5-1 and TRBJ1-1): KAGVTQTPRYLIKTRGQQVTLSCSPISGHRSVSWYQQTPGQGLQFLFEYFSETQRNKGNFPGRFSGRQFSNSRSEMNVSTLELGDSALYLCASSLLRTGNTEAFFGQGTRLTVV.

This clonotype was detected many times. The rearrangement links TRBV5-1 to TRBJ1-5; 10 bases line up with TRBD1. J gave up 6 bases and V 3 bases, and 6 bases lay outside the gene matches. The CDR3 loop spans 15 amino acids. Per the germline V gene, CDR1 is SGHRS and CDR2 is YFSETQ. CDR3: CASSSTGQGSQPQHF. The CDR3 DNA is TGCGCCAGCAGCTCCACGGGACAGGGGTCTCAGCCCCAGCATTTT.

This clonotype has more than one count but fewer than ten. The rearrangement links TRBV3-1 to TRBJ2-6; 9 bases agree with TRBD1. V shed 4 bases and J 4 bases; nucleotides not matched to a gene: 8. CDR3 length equals 17 residues. CDR1 LGHDT and CDR2 YNNKEL come from the germline V gene (reference sequence). Here the CDR3 reads CASSLRDRAPGANVLTF. The CDR3 DNA is TGTGCCAGCAGCCTCCGGGACAGGGCTCCCGGGGCCAACGTCCTGACTTTC.

This clonotype has a count of ten or more. The genes are TRBV3-1 and TRBJ1-4, with D possibly being TRBD1 (6 bases). The germline gives CDR1 LGHDT, CDR2 YNNKEL (reference sequence). There are 15 residues in the CDR3. Trimming took off 4 bases at V and 2 bases at J, with 11 bases between the two ends. The CDR3 region is CASSPLGHTNEKLFF. CDR3 sequence (DNA): TGTGCCAGCAGCCCACTGGGACATACTAATGAAAAACTGTTTTTT.

The V call is TRBV18, the J call TRBJ2-3; no definite D call. The germline V gene has CDR1 KGHSH and CDR2 LQKENI. CDR3 length: 12 amino acids. V lost 6 bases and J lost 2, with 6 bases in between. The CDR3 region is CASSRNTDTQYF. For the CDR3, the DNA is TGTGCCAGCTCCCGAAACACAGATACGCAGTATTTT.

Concerning this clonotype: Relative to the germline gene, one junction end is altered; a read error may explain this. The CDR3 sequence is CASSLATGVYPVFF. The DNA for the CDR3 is TGTGCCAGCAGCTTAGCGACCGGCGTTTATCCAGTCTTCTTC. V usage is TRBV7-8 and J usage is TRBJ1-2; D ambiguous. Looked up from germline, CDR1 is SGHVS and CDR2 is FQNEAQ. The CDR3 consists of 14 residues.

This clonotype came up a few times. The CDR3 DNA reads TGCAGTGCTTTACGCCCGGACAGGGGAGAGCAGTTCTTC. Translating gives CSALRPDRGEQFF. The chain is built from TRBV20-1 and TRBJ2-1; 9 nucleotides line up with TRBD1. This CDR3 has 13 amino acids. Germline V lookup: CDR1 DFQATT, CDR2 SNEGSKA (reference sequence). The V gene end was trimmed by 5 bases and the J gene end by 10 bases; junction bases not matched to a gene: 9.

The gene calls are TRBV10-3 and TRBJ2-7, with D unresolved. The V and J ends lost 3 bases and 3 bases respectively, with 3 bases between them. Germline V CDR1 and CDR2: ENHRY, SYGVKD. The CDR3 contains 11 residues. CDR3 nucleotides: TGTGCCATCAGTGATCTCTACGAGCAGTACTTC. It is translated as CAISDLYEQYF.

This clonotype was counted many times. The DNA for the CDR3 is TGTGCCAGCAACAGATCGGGGTACACTGAAGCTTTCTTT. The encoded protein is CASNRSGYTEAFF. The chain recombines TRBV28 with TRBJ1-1; D call uncertain. Trimming cost V 7 bases and J 3 bases, with 12 bases left between them. Germline values: CDR1 MDHEN, CDR2 SYDVKM. The CDR3 contains 13 residues.

This clonotype was recorded many times. The rearrangement joins TRBV6-4 to TRBJ2-3; 8 bases line up with TRBD2. The length of the CDR3 is 15 residues. V lost 0 bases and J lost 1; bases outside the gene matches: 0. Germline assignment: CDR1 MRHNA and CDR2 SNTAGT. CDR3 protein: CASSDSSGGTDTQYF. The CDR3 DNA reads TGTGCCAGCAGTGACTCTAGCGGGGGCACAGATACGCAGTATTTT.

The chain couples TRBV7-8 to TRBJ2-1, with TRBD2 matching over 7 bases. V shed 3 bases and J 1 base; nucleotides not matched to a gene: 3. Germline V gives CDR1 SGHVS, CDR2 FQNEAQ. The CDR3 contains 15 residues. The CDR3 sequence: CASSFRRGSYNEQFF. The CDR3 DNA follows: TGTGCCAGCAGCTTCAGGCGGGGGTCCTACAATGAGCAGTTCTTC.

This clonotype was detected many times. This chain connects TRBV20-1 to TRBJ2-3; D is perhaps TRBD2 (6 bases). Per the germline V gene, CDR1 is DFQATT and CDR2 is SNEGSKA (reference sequence). V lost 4 bases and J 0 bases, leaving 14 bases between the germline ends. The CDR3 is 15 residues long. CDR3 DNA sequence: TGCAGTGCTACGGTTCTCGGGACTAGCACAGATACGCAGTATTTT. Translation gives CSATVLGTSTDTQYF.

The V and J genes are TRBV25-1 and TRBJ2-1; D perhaps matches TRBD2 (6 bases). Germline V gene data show CDR1 as MGHDK and CDR2 as SYGVNS. The CDR3 consists of 19 residues. The V end was cut by 4 bases, the J end by 0 bases, with 22 bases between. The CDR3 is CASSAKATGLPSSYNEQFF. The CDR3 coding sequence is TGTGCCAGCAGTGCTAAGGCGACGGGACTTCCGAGCTCCTACAATGAGCAGTTCTTC.

The chain links TRBV5-1 to TRBJ2-7; TRBD1 agrees at 7 bases. Germline V gene data show CDR1 as SGHRS and CDR2 as YFSETQ. The V and J ends lost 4 bases and 4 bases, in that order; junction bases with no gene match: 11. This CDR3 is 15 amino acids long. CDR3 loop: CASSTWTGSPYEQYF. For the CDR3, the DNA is TGCGCCAGCAGCACCTGGACAGGATCACCTTACGAGCAGTACTTC.

This clonotype occurred many times. The rearrangement links TRBV5-1 to TRBJ2-1; TRBD1 agrees at 8 bases. The CDR3 has 13 residues. CDR1 and CDR2 (germline): SGHRS, YFSETQ. Germline trimming cut 7 bases from V and 8 bases from J; bases unmatched to any gene: 8. The DNA of the CDR3 is TGCGCCAGCGGACAGGGTGTGGGGGATGAGCAGTTCTTC. Translating it yields CASGQGVGDEQFF.

Only a few counts were recorded for this clonotype. The rearrangement links TRBV6-1 to TRBJ1-6; no definite D call. The CDR3 has 14 residues. The germline V and J ends were trimmed by 2 bases and 9 bases, with 11 bases remaining between them. Germline loops: CDR1 MNHNS, CDR2 SASEGT. CDR3 nucleotides: TGTGCCAGCAGTGAAAGTGGCAGTCCTTCACCCCTCCACTTT. This codes for CASSESGSPSPLHF.

There are many counts of this clonotype. This chain links TRBV29-1 with TRBJ1-4; D gene uncertain. The CDR3 is 14 amino acids. V was clipped by 6 bases and J by 2 bases, with 13 bases between them. Germline loops: CDR1 SQVTM, CDR2 ANQGSEA. This CDR3 is CSVVPPGTNEKLFF. The CDR3 DNA reads as TGCAGCGTGGTCCCCCCGGGGACTAATGAAAAACTGTTTTTT. The whole variable domain, filled in from reference TRBV29-1 and TRBJ1-4, reads SAVISQKPSRDICQRGTSLTIQCQVDSQVTMMFWYRQQPGQSLTLIATANQGSEATYESGFVIDKFPISRPNLTFSTLTVSNMSPEDSSIYLCSVVPPGTNEKLFFGSGTQLSVL.

The V gene is TRBV6-1, the J gene TRBJ2-3, with 9 bases lining up with TRBD2. This CDR3 has 15 amino acids. V lost 2 bases and J lost 4; bases outside the gene matches: 4. Per germline, CDR1 MNHNS and CDR2 SASEGT. The CDR3, as DNA: TGTGCCAGCAGTGAAAGGGCGGGAGGGGCAGATACGCAGTATTTT. This codes for CASSERAGGADTQYF.

This clonotype was counted between two and nine times. The chain couples TRBV6-1 to TRBJ1-1, with a possible D match to TRBD1 (6 bases). The CDR3 is made up of 13 amino acids. Germline V gene data show CDR1 as MNHNS and CDR2 as SASEGT. Between the trimmed V and J ends, which lost 4 bases and 5 bases, there was a span of 11 bases. CDR3 amino acids: CASSANRVTEAFF. CDR3 DNA sequence: TGTGCCAGCAGTGCAAACAGGGTGACTGAAGCTTTCTTT.

The chain recombines TRBV6-1 with TRBJ2-1; D remains unclear. V shed 6 bases and J shed 6 bases, with 12 bases lying between them. Germline V gene data show CDR1 as MNHNS and CDR2 as SASEGT. CDR3 length equals 13 residues. This CDR3 is CASRPLGRNEQFF. In nucleotides, the CDR3 is TGTGCCAGCAGGCCCCTCGGGCGCAATGAGCAGTTCTTC.

V gene TRBV6-1 combines with J gene TRBJ1-2; D perhaps matches TRBD1 (5 bases). In germline, CDR1 is MNHNS, CDR2 SASEGT. The V and J ends lost 6 bases and 3 bases respectively, with 17 bases between them. There are 15 residues in the CDR3. The CDR3 spells CASSPWGKKDYGYTF. The CDR3 DNA follows: TGTGCCAGCAGCCCATGGGGGAAGAAGGACTATGGCTACACCTTC.

This chain joins TRBV5-1 and TRBJ1-1, with 8 bases that match TRBD1. Looked up from germline, CDR1 is SGHRS and CDR2 is YFSETQ. V trimming: 5 bases; J trimming: 1 base; junction bases outside the gene matches: 4. The CDR3 loop spans 14 amino acids. The CDR3 DNA reads as TGCGCCAGCAGACACGACAGGGGGAACACTGAAGCTTTCTTT. Translating it yields CASRHDRGNTEAFF.

This clonotype was seen many times. This chain uses TRBV24-1 with TRBJ2-1; D tentatively fits TRBD1 or TRBD2 (6 bases each). Germline lookup yields CDR1 KGHDR and CDR2 SFDVKD. The CDR3 is made up of 15 amino acids. V shed 0 bases and J shed 7 bases, with 12 bases lying between them. CDR3 sequence (DNA): TGTGCCACCAGTGATTTGCAAGGGGGACTTAATGAGCAGTTCTTC. Translating gives CATSDLQGGLNEQFF.

There are a few counts of this clonotype. V and J are TRBV19 and TRBJ2-3; the match to TRBD2 covers 16 bases. V lost 4 bases to trimming and J lost 0 bases; unmatched junction nucleotides: 4. The CDR3 spans 18 residues. Germline V gene lookup returns CDR1 LNHDA and CDR2 SQIVND (reference sequence). The CDR3 coding sequence is TGTGCCAGTAGTAAGGGACTAGCGGGGGGGCTTAGCACAGATACGCAGTATTTT. It translates to CASSKGLAGGLSTDTQYF.

This clonotype was detected many times. V and J are TRBV3-1 and TRBJ2-1; D is unclear. Germline assignment: CDR1 LGHDT and CDR2 YNNKEL (reference sequence). V lost 1 base and J 0 bases, leaving 4 bases between the germline ends. The length of the CDR3 is 14 residues. CDR3 sequence reads: CASSQGISYNEQFF. The CDR3 DNA follows: TGTGCCAGCAGCCAAGGAATCTCCTACAATGAGCAGTTCTTC.

This clonotype was found many times. The chain couples TRBV7-6 to TRBJ2-5; 12 nucleotides line up with TRBD2. V lost 1 base and J lost 1; bases outside the gene matches: 1. The CDR3 extends over 16 amino acids. The V gene's germline CDR1 is SGHVS and CDR2 FNYEAQ. The CDR3 coding sequence is TGTGCCAGCAGCTTAGGGGGACTAGCGGGCCAAGAGACCCAGTACTTC. Translating gives CASSLGGLAGQETQYF.